Each of the 21 T cell receptor beta chains below was sequenced from the same sample in a study of blood T cell repertoires in COVID-19. Libraries were prepared by immunoSEQ multiplex PCR; TCRdb keeps only in-frame clonotypes and omits some of them. The table lists around 160,000 clones, roughly 80% of them singletons. Input material: peripheral blood. Every receptor here comes from a human donor with acute or convalescent COVID-19. The donor label of this sample is uncertain.

The chain joins TRBV12-5 to TRBJ2-7; the match to TRBD1 covers 7 bases. The length of the CDR3 is 14 residues. In germline, CDR1 is LGHNT, CDR2 FRNRAP. V lost 8 bases and J lost 2; bases outside the gene matches: 9. DNA of the CDR3: TGTGCTAGTCCGGGTGGGGACAGCCCCTACGAGCAGTACTTC. Protein product: CASPGGDSPYEQYF.

This chain connects TRBV18 to TRBJ1-1, with 7 bases lining up with TRBD1. The germline V gene has CDR1 KGHSH and CDR2 LQKENI. The CDR3 spans 14 residues. Losses at the gene ends were 6 bases for V and 0 bases for J; bases not matched to a gene: 4. CDR3 sequence (DNA): TGTGCCAGCTCGGGACAGAAGGTGAACACTGAAGCTTTCTTT. Its translation: CASSGQKVNTEAFF.

This clone occurred once. The V gene is TRBV15, the J gene TRBJ2-7, with D perhaps matching TRBD1 (5 bases). The germline V and J ends were trimmed by 0 bases and 6 bases, with 12 bases remaining between them. This CDR3 has 14 amino acids. Germline values: CDR1 LNHNV, CDR2 YYDKDF (reference sequence). The CDR3 here is CATSRDFRAGEQYV. In DNA, the CDR3 is TGTGCCACCAGCAGAGATTTCAGGGCAGGCGAGCAGTACGTC.

This clone has only one observation. The V gene is TRBV6-5, the J gene TRBJ2-3; 10 bases line up with TRBD2. In germline, CDR1 is MNHEY, CDR2 SVGAGI. V shed 7 bases and J 0 bases; nucleotides not matched to a gene: 4. The CDR3 runs 15 residues. The DNA for the CDR3 is TGTGCCAGCACCCAGACTAGCGGGAGCACAGATACGCAGTATTTT. Its translation: CASTQTSGSTDTQYF.

This clone was seen only a few times. The CDR3 coding sequence is TGTGCCAGCTCACCACGAGAACCGGTCACTGAAGCTTTCTTT. Protein sequence: CASSPREPVTEAFF. The J gene is TRBJ1-1, the V gene TRBV18; D not resolved. The germline gives CDR1 KGHSH, CDR2 LQKENI. The CDR3 consists of 14 residues. V lost 1 base and J lost 4, with 10 bases in between.

The chain carries TRBV19 and TRBJ2-2; D might be TRBD2 (6 bases). V was clipped by 8 bases and J by 3 bases, with 22 bases between them. The CDR3 loop spans 17 amino acids. Per germline, CDR1 LNHDA and CDR2 SQIVND (reference sequence). In DNA, the CDR3 is TGTGCCAGTCCATGGGAAGGGCGGGGACGAGACACCGGGGAGCTGTTTTTT. It translates to CASPWEGRGRDTGELFF.

For the CDR3, the DNA is TGTGCCAGCAGCCCTCGAACAGGGGGCAGAACTGAAGCTTTCTTT. Its translation: CASSPRTGGRTEAFF. The chain employs TRBV5-4 and TRBJ1-1, with 9 bases aligning to TRBD1. After removal of 4 bases from V and 5 bases from J, the junction contained 9 bases not matched to a gene. Germline V CDR1 and CDR2: SGHNT, YYREEE (reference sequence). CDR3 length equals 15 residues.

This chain links TRBV18 with TRBJ1-2; tentative D call: TRBD1 (6 bases). The CDR3 totals 15 residues. The germline V and J ends were trimmed by 3 bases and 4 bases, with 15 bases remaining between them. Germline V gene lookup returns CDR1 KGHSH and CDR2 LQKENI. This CDR3 is CASSPPTGFIYGYTF. CDR3 in DNA: TGTGCCAGCTCACCGCCGACAGGATTCATCTATGGCTACACCTTC.

The rearrangement uses TRBV4-1 and TRBJ1-2, with 7 bases matching TRBD1. V trimming: 4 bases; J trimming: 7 bases; junction bases outside the gene matches: 12. CDR1 and CDR2 from the germline V gene are MGHRA and YSYEKL. The CDR3 runs to 15 residues. The CDR3 region has the DNA TGCGCCAGCAGCCTCCAGGGGGGCAGGGGCGCTGGCTACACCTTC. Translated: CASSLQGGRGAGYTF.

Points on this clone: The junction shows a germline mismatch at one end, possibly a read error. The rearrangement links TRBV27 to TRBJ1-3; D is perhaps TRBD1 (6 bases). The CDR3 is 11 amino acids. Germline V gene sequence: CDR1 MNHEY, CDR2 SMNVEV (reference sequence). The CDR3 coding sequence is TGTGCCAGCAGTTACAAAACAGGGTTCTCTTTT. It encodes CASSYKTGFSF.

This clone was counted once. The V gene is TRBV11-2, the J gene TRBJ1-2; D unresolved. The V and J ends lost 2 bases and 4 bases respectively, with 8 bases between them. The CDR3 sequence is 13 residues long. The V gene's germline CDR1 is SGHAT and CDR2 FQNNGV. CDR3 DNA sequence: TGTGCCAGCAGCTTATCGGGTTCCTATGGCTACACCTTC. It translates to CASSLSGSYGYTF.

CDR3 in amino acids: CATSPGTGLSEQYF. CDR3 coding DNA: TGTGCCACTTCTCCCGGGACAGGGCTCTCCGAGCAGTACTTC. The rearrangement uses TRBV19 and TRBJ2-7; the match to TRBD1 covers 9 bases. V lost 10 bases and J lost 6; bases outside the gene matches: 13. The CDR3 contains 14 residues. Germline V lookup: CDR1 LNHDA, CDR2 SQIVND (reference sequence). The full variable domain, completed using reference TRBV19 and TRBJ2-7, is DGGITQSPKYLFRKEGQNVTLSCEQNLNHDAMYWYRQDPGQGLRLIYYSQIVNDFQKGDIAEGYSVSREKKESFPLTVTSAQKNPTAFYLCATSPGTGLSEQYFGPGTRLTVT.

This clone has a handful of counts. The J gene is TRBJ1-1, the V gene TRBV10-3; 8 positions agree with TRBD1. V lost 4 bases and J lost 5; bases outside the gene matches: 6. This CDR3 comprises 14 residues. Per germline, CDR1 ENHRY and CDR2 SYGVKD. CDR3 bases: TGTGCCATCAGTGCCGCGACAGGGGAAACTGAAGCTTTCTTT. Translating it yields CAISAATGETEAFF.

The chain combines TRBV10-3 with TRBJ1-2, with 7 positions matching TRBD1. The length of the CDR3 is 12 residues. Germline V gene lookup returns CDR1 ENHRY and CDR2 SYGVKD. The J segment lost 8 bases and the V segment lost 7 bases, leaving 7 bases of the junction unmatched. The CDR3 loop is CAITPTGSGYTF. As DNA, the CDR3 is TGTGCCATCACCCCGACAGGGTCAGGCTACACCTTC.

This sequence joins TRBV24-1 and TRBJ1-1; TRBD1 might be the D (6 bases). CDR3 size: 15 residues. The germline CDR1 and CDR2 sequences are KGHDR and SFDVKD. Trimming pared 3 bases from V and 4 bases from J, leaving 14 bases between. The CDR3 bases are TGTGCCACCAGTGATCCACAGGGTTCAGGCACTGAAGCTTTCTTT. Its translation: CATSDPQGSGTEAFF.

This clone was counted between two and nine times. The chain links TRBV9 to TRBJ1-4; 9 bases align to TRBD1. The CDR3 is 15 residues long. The V segment lost 5 bases and the J segment 7 bases; nucleotides outside the gene matches: 9. Germline V gene sequence: CDR1 SGDLS, CDR2 YYNGEE. CDR3 in amino acids: CASSHSGQGGEKLFF. The CDR3 DNA is TGTGCCAGCAGTCACTCGGGACAGGGAGGTGAAAAACTGTTTTTT.

The table lists this clone with a few counts. The chain employs TRBV14 and TRBJ1-5; 7 bases map to TRBD1. The CDR3 has 15 amino acids. V lost 3 bases and J lost 2; bases outside the gene matches: 4. Germline V lookup: CDR1 SGHDN, CDR2 FVKESK. The CDR3 nucleotides read TGTGCCAGCAGCCAGACACAGGGGCGCAATCAGCCCCAGCATTTT. Its translation: CASSQTQGRNQPQHF.

This sequence joins TRBV15 and TRBJ1-1; 7 bases map to TRBD1. Germline values: CDR1 LNHNV, CDR2 YYDKDF (reference sequence). V dropped 2 bases and J dropped 4; count of bases not matched to a gene: 1. The CDR3 has 13 residues. DNA for the CDR3: TGTGCCACCAGCAGACACAGGGGCACTGAAGCTTTCTTT. Its translation is CATSRHRGTEAFF.

The rearrangement uses TRBV12-1 and TRBJ2-1; TRBD2 reflects the table's D call only, with no check against the DNA. TRBV12-1 is termed a pseudogene. The CDR3 has 17 residues. CDR3 nucleotides: TGTGCCAGCAGCCCAGAAACGCGGGGGCCCATAGGGGATGAGCAGTTCTTC. Translating it yields CASSPETRGPIGDEQFF.

The chain couples TRBV11-2 to TRBJ2-2; 11 positions agree with TRBD1. The V segment lost 8 bases and the J segment 4 bases; nucleotides outside the gene matches: 6. Germline CDR1 is SGHAT and CDR2 is FQNNGV. This CDR3 comprises 15 residues. The CDR3, as DNA: TGTGCCAGCCGGGGGACAGGGGGAAGCACCGGGGAGCTGTTTTTT. It codes for CASRGTGGSTGELFF. Using reference TRBV11-2 and TRBJ2-2 for the parts outside the CDR3, the full variable domain is EAGVAQSPRYKIIEKRQSVAFWCNPISGHATLYWYQQILGQGPKLLIQFQNNGVVDDSQLPKDRFSAERLKGVDSTLKIQPAKLEDSAVYLCASRGTGGSTGELFFGEGSRLTVL.

J is TRBJ1-5 and V is TRBV6-6; perhaps TRBD1 as D (5 bases). The CDR3 runs 12 residues. Germline V CDR1 and CDR2: MNHNY, SVGAGI (reference sequence). V dropped 8 bases and J dropped 3 bases, with 8 bases sitting between them. Here the CDR3 reads CASQGPNQPQHF. As DNA, the CDR3 is TGTGCCAGCCAGGGTCCCAATCAGCCCCAGCATTTT.